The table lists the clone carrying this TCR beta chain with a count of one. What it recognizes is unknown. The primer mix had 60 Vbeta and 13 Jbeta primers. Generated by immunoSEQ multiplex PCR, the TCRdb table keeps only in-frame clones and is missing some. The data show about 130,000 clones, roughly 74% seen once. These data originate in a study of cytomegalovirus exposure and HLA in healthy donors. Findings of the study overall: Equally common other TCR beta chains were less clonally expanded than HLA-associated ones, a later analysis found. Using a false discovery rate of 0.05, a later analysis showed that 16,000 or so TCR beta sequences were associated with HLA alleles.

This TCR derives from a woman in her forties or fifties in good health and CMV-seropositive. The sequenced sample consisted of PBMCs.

The CDR3 sequence is CASSKVGREVNQPQHF. The CDR3 DNA reads TGTGCCAGCAGCAAAGTGGGCAGGGAGGTCAATCAGCCCCAGCATTTT. The chain has TRBV21-1 and TRBJ1-5. TRBV21-1 is a pseudogene. This CDR3 region has 16 residues.